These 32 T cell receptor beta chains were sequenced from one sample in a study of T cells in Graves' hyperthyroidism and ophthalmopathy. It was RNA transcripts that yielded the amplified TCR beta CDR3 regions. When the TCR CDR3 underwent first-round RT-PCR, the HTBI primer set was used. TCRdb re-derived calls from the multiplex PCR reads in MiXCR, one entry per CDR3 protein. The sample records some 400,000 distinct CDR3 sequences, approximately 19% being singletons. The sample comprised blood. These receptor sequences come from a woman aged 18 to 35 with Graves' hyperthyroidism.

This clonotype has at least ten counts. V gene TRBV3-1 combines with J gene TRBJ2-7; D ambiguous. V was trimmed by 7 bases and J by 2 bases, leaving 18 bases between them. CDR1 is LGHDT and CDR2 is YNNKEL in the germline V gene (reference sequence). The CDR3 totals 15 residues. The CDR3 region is CASMRRAGPTYEQYF. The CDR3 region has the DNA TGTGCCAGCATGCGCAGAGCCGGGCCGACCTACGAGCAGTACTTC.

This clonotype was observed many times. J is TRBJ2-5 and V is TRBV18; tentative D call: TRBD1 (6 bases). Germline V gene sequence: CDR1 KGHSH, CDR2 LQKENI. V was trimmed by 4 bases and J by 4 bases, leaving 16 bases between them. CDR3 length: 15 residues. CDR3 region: CASSLAGTPRETQYF. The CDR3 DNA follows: TGTGCCAGCTCACTAGCCGGGACACCTCGAGAGACCCAGTACTTC.

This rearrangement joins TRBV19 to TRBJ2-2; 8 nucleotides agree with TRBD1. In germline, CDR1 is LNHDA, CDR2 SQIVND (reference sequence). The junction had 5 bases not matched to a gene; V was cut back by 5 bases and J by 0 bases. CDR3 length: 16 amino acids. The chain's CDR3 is CASSLQGGANTGELFF. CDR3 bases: TGTGCCAGTAGTCTACAGGGGGGAGCGAACACCGGGGAGCTGTTTTTT.

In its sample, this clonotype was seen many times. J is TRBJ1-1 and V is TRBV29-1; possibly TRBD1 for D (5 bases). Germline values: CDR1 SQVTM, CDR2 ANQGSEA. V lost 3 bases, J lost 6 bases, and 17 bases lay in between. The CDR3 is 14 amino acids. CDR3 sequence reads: CSVEGLEGYAEAFF. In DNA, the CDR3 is TGCAGCGTTGAGGGGCTGGAGGGGTACGCTGAAGCTTTCTTT.

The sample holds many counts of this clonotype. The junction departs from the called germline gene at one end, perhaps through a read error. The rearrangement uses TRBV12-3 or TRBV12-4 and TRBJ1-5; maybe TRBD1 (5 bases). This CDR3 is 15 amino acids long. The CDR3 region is CASSSGRRSTQPQHF. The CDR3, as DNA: TGTGCCAGCAGTTCAGGGAGGCGGAGCACTCAGCCCCAGCATTTT.

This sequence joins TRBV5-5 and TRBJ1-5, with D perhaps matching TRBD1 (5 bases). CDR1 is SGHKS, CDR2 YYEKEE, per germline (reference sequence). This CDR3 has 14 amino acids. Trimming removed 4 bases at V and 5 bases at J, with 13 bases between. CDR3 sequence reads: CASSRGPGDQPQHF. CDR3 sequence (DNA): TGTGCCAGCAGCAGGGGCCCTGGGGATCAGCCCCAGCATTTT.

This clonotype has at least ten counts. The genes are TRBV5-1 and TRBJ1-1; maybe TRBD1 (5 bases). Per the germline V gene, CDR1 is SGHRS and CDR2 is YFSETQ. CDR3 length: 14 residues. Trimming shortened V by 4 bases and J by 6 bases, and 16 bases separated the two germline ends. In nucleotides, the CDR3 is TGCGCCAGCAGCCCACTCCAGGGAAGGGCTGAAGCTTTCTTT. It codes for CASSPLQGRAEAFF.

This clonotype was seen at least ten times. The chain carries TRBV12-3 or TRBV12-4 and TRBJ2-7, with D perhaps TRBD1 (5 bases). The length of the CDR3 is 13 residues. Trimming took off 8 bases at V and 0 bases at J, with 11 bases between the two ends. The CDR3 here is CASAIQGSYEQYF. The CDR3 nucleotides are TGTGCCAGCGCAATCCAGGGCTCCTACGAGCAGTACTTC.

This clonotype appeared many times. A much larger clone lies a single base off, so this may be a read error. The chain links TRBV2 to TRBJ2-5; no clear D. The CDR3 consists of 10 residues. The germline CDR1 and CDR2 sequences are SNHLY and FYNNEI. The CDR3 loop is CASGEETKYF. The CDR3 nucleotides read TGTGCCAGCGGGGAAGAGACCAAGTACTTC.

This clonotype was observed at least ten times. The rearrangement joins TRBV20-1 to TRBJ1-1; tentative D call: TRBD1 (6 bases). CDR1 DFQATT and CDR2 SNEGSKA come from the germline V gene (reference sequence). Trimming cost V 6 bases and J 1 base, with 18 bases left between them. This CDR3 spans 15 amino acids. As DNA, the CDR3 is TGCAGTGCCGACTCCGGGACAAGTCCGAACACTGAAGCTTTCTTT. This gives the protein CSADSGTSPNTEAFF.

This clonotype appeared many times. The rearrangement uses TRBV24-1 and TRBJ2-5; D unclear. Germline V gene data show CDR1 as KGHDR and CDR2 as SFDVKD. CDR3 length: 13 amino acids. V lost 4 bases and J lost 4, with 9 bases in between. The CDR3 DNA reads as TGTGCCACCAGTGACGGGCCCGGAGAGACCCAGTACTTC. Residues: CATSDGPGETQYF.

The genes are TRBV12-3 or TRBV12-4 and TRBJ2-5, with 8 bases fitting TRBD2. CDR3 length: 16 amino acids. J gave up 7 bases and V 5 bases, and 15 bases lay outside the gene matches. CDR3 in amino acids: CASSPAGGGGLGTQYF. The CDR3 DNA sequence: TGTGCCAGCAGTCCCGCGGGGGGTGGAGGGCTCGGGACCCAGTACTTC.

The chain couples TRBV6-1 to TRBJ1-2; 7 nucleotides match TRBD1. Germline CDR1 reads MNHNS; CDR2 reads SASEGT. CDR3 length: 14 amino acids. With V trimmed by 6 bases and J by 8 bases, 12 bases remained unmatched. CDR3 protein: CASRNYRGGKGYTF. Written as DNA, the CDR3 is TGTGCCAGCAGGAACTACAGGGGCGGAAAGGGCTACACCTTC.

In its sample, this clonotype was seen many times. The CDR3 DNA follows: TGTGCCAGCAGTTACAGGGGCAAGTCCTACGAGCAGTACTTC. Its translation: CASSYRGKSYEQYF. The V and J genes are TRBV6-2 or TRBV6-3 and TRBJ2-7; D may be TRBD1 (5 bases). CDR1 is MNHEY and CDR2 is SVGEGT in the germline V gene. This CDR3 is 14 amino acids long. Between the trimmed V and J ends, which lost 2 bases and 1 base, there was a span of 9 bases.

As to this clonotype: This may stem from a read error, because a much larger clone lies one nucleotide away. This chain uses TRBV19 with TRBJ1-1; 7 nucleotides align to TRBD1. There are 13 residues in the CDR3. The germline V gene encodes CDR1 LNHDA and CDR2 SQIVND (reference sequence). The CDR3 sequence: CASSIRRGTEACF. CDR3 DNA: TGTGCCAGTAGTATACGCAGGGGGACTGAAGCTTGCTTT.

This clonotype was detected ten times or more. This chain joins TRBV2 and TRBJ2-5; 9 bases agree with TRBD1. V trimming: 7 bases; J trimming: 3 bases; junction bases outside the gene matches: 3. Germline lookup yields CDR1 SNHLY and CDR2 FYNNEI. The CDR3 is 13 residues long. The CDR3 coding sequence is TGTGCCAGCATGGACAGGGGAAAAGAGACCCAGTACTTC. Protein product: CASMDRGKETQYF.

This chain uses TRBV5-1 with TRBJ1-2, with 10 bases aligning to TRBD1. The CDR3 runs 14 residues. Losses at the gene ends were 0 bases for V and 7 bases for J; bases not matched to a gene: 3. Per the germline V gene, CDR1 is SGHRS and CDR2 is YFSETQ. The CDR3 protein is CASSLAGTGAGYTF. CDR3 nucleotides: TGCGCCAGCAGCTTGGCCGGGACAGGGGCTGGCTACACCTTC.

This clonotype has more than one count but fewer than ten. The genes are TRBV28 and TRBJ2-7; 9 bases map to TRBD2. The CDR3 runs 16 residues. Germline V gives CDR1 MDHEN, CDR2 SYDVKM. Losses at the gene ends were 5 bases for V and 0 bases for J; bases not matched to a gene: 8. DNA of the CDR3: TGTGCCAGCAGTCCAAATAGTAGCGGGGGCTCCTACGAGCAGTACTTC. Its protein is CASSPNSSGGSYEQYF.

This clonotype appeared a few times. CDR3 in amino acids: CASSARGRYGYTF. DNA for the CDR3: TGTGCCAGCAGCGCCCGCGGCCGCTATGGCTACACCTTC. This sequence joins TRBV6-1 and TRBJ1-2; D remains unclear. The CDR3 extends over 13 amino acids. Germline CDR1 reads MNHNS; CDR2 reads SASEGT. V lost 6 bases, J lost 4 bases, and 12 bases lay in between.

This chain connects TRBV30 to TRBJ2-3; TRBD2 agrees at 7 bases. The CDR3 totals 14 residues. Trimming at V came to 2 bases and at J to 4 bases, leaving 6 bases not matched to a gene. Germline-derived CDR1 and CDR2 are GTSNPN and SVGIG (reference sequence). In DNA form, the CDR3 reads TGTGCCTGGAGTAGGGAGGGGTCCCCAGATACGCAGTATTTT. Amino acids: CAWSREGSPDTQYF.

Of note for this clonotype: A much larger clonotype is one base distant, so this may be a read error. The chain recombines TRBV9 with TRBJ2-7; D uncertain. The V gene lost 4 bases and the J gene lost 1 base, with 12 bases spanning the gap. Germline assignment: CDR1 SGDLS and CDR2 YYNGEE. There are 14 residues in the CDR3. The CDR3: CASSPSGLSYEQYF. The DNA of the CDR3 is TGTGCCAGCAGCCCCAGTGGGCTTTCCTACGAGCAGTACTTC.

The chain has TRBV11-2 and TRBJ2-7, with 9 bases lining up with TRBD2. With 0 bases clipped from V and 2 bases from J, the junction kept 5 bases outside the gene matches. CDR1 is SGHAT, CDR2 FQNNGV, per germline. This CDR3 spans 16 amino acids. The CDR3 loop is CASSLDLGGRAYEQYF. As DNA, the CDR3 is TGTGCCAGCAGCTTAGATCTGGGCGGGAGGGCCTACGAGCAGTACTTC.

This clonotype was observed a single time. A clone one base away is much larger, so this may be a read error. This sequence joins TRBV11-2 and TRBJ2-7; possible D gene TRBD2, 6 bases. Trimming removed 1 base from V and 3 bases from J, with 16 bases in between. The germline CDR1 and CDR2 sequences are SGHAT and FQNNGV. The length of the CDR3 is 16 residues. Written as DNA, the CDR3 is TGTGCCAGCAGCTTAGGCGGGACGGAGATGATCTACGAGCAGTACTTC. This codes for CASSLGGTEMIYEQYF.

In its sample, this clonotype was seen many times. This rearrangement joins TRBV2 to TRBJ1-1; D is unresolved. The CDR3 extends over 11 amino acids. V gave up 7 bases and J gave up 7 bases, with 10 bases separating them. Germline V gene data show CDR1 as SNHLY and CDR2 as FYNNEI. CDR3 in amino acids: CASTGDGEAFF. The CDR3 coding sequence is TGTGCCAGCACCGGAGACGGTGAAGCTTTCTTT.

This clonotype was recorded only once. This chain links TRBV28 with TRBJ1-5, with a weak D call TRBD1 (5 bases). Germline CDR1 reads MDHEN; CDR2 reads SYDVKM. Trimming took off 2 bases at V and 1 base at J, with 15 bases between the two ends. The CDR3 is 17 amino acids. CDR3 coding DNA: TGTGCCAGCAGTTTAGGGGTCGGGGGTTTGAGCAATCAGCCCCAGCATTTT. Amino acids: CASSLGVGGLSNQPQHF.

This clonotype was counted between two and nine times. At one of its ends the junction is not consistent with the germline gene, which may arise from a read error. The CDR3 reads CASSQDGGLGTGEPFF. DNA for the CDR3: TGTGCCAGCAGCCAAGATGGGGGACTAGGAACCGGGGAGCCGTTTTTT. This chain links TRBV3-1 with TRBJ2-2; 8 bases line up with TRBD2. There are 16 residues in the CDR3. Germline CDR1 is LGHDT and CDR2 is YNNKEL (reference sequence).

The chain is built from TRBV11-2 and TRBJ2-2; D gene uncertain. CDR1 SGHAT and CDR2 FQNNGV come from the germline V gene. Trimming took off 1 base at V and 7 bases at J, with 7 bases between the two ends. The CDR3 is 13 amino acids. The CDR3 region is CASSLVGNGELFF. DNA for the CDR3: TGTGCCAGCAGCTTAGTGGGAAACGGGGAGCTGTTTTTT.

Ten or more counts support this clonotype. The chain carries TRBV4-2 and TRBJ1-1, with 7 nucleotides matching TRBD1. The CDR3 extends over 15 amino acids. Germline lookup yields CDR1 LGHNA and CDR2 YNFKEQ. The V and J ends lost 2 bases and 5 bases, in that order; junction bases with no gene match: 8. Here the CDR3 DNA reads TGTGCCAGCAGCCAATATCAAACAGGGGAGACTGAAGCTTTCTTT. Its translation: CASSQYQTGETEAFF.

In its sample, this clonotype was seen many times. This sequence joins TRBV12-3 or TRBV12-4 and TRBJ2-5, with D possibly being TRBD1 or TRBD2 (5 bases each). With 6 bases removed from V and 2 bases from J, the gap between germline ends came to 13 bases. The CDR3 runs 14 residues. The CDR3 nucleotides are TGTGCCAGCAGCTTCTCCGGGACGCAAGAGACCCAGTACTTC. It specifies CASSFSGTQETQYF.

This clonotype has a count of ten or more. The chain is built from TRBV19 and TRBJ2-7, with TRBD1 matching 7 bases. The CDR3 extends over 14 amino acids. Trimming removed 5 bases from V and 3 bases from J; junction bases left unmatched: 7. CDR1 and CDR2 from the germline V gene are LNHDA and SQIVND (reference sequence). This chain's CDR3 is CASSLRQGFYEQYF. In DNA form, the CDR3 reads TGTGCCAGTAGTCTACGACAGGGATTCTACGAGCAGTACTTC.

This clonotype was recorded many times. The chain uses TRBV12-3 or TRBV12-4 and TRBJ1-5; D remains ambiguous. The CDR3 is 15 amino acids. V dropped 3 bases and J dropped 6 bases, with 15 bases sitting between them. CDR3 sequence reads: CASSFLRGGGQPQHF. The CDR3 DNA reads TGTGCCAGCAGTTTCCTACGGGGTGGCGGTCAGCCCCAGCATTTT.

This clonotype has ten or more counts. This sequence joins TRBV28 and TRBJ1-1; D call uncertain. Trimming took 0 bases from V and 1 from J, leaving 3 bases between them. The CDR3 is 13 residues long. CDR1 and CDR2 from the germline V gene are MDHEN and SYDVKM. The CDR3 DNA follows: TGTGCCAGCAGTTTATGGGGGAACACTGAAGCTTTCTTT. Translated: CASSLWGNTEAFF.